A selection of T cell receptor beta chains follows, all from one sample in a study of T-cell reconstitution after alpha-beta-depleted transplantation in children. TCRdb analysed the PCR reads with MiXCR anew, one entry per CDR3 protein. The sample yields hundreds of thousands of distinct CDR3 sequences, about 9.9% seen once. The sample consisted of peripheral blood, taken 180 days after TCRalphabeta/CD19-depleted stem cell transplant. The receptor set was obtained from a male patient aged 2-15 years who had a stem cell transplant for chronic granulomatous disease, so the T cells may come from the graft donor. Both conserved end residues are trimmed from each CDR3. Each record gives: CDR3 length, V gene, CDR3 protein.

>10|TRBV7-7
ASSTYRGEQF
>14|TRBV30
AWSVLWAAAPYEQY
>17|TRBV6-5
ASSYSPWGGGDPFYGYT
>10|TRBV6-5
ASRPRTGEAF
>11|TRBV20-1
SAPTGGLETQY
>14|TRBV6-5
ASNDRDRGGQETQY
>14|TRBV11-2
ASSVDRVGPSYEQY
>15|TRBV5-1
ASSLGGLAISSYEQY
>14|TRBV7-2
ASSLSPSLKGETQY
>11|TRBV4-3
ASSQDNPNEQF
>13|TRBV5-1
ASSLSPQGNTEAF
>14|TRBV5-1
ASSLARDGPFGTQY
>14|TRBV10-3
AISATSGTGHYEQY
>11|TRBV20-1
SVRGRGPYEQY
>10|TRBV27
ASMGDRYAQY
>10|TRBV4-3
ASSQDPREQF
>16|TRBV5-1
ASSFGPRGIGRDGELF
>15|TRBV12-3/TRBV12-4
ASSFLLGGRGNEKLF
>6|TRBV6-4
AKNEQY
>13|TRBV4-1
ASSQPGANTGELF
>14|TRBV27
ASSYTDRGGYNIQY
>16|TRBV5-1
ASSLEGTSGRSYNEQF
>14|TRBV12-3/TRBV12-4
ASSTGTGVTNTEAF
>10|TRBV15
ATRGRKNIQY
>14|TRBV9
ASSSQAGAQQETQY
>12|TRBV20-1
APGKRQMNTEAF
>12|TRBV12-3/TRBV12-4
ASSSDLLNQPQH
>10|TRBV10-3
AISELVNTIY
>14|TRBV11-2
ASRSLSGRRGNEQF
>12|TRBV25-1
ASTRTSGRREQF
>10|TRBV20-1
SARDIGGTQH
>12|TRBV7-9
ASSTGTLVREQY
>14|TRBV20-1
SAYGTSGSYTDTQY
>12|TRBV4-1
ASSQSRGLETQY
>17|TRBV12-3/TRBV12-4
ASRVSLAGGLSSYNEQF
>12|TRBV20-1
SASNGGLRGDQF
>12|TRBV5-1
ASSLVNGNTEAF
>16|TRBV5-1
ASSLAFVTSGGSYEQY
>12|TRBV20-1
SARNGQGDYGYT